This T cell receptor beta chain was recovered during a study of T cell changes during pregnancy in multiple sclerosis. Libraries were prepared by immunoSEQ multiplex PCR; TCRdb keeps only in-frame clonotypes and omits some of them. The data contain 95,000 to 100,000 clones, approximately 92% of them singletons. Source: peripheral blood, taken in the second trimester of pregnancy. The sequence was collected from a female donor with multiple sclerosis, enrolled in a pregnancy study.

The CDR3 nucleotides read TGTGCCAGTAGTCGGCGTGGGACTGGGGACAGTCACTACGAGCAGTACTTC. This gives the protein CASSRRGTGDSHYEQYF. The chain uses TRBV19 and TRBJ2-7; D is possibly TRBD1 (7 bases). Trimming took 5 bases from V and 3 from J, leaving 23 bases between them. There are 17 residues in the CDR3. Germline CDR1 and CDR2: LNHDA and SQIVND (reference sequence).